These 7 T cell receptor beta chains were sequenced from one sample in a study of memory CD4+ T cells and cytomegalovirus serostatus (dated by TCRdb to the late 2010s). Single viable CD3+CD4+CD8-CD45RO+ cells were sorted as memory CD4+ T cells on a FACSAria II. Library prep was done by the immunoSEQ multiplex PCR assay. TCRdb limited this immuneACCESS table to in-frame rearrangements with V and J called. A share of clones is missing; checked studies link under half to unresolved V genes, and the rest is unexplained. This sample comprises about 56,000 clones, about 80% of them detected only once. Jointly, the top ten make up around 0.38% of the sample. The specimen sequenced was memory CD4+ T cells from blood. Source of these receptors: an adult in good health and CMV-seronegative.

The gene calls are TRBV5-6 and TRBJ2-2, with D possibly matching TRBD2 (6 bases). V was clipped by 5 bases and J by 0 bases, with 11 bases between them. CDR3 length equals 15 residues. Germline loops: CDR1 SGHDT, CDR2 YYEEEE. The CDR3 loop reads CASSSGLSNTGELFF. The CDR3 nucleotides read TGTGCCAGCAGTTCGGGACTCTCGAACACCGGGGAGCTGTTTTTT.

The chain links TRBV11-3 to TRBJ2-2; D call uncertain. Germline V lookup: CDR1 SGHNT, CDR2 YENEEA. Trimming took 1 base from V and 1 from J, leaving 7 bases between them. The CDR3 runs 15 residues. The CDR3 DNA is TGTGCCAGCAGCTTAGGACGACAGAACACCGGGGAGCTGTTTTTT. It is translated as CASSLGRQNTGELFF.

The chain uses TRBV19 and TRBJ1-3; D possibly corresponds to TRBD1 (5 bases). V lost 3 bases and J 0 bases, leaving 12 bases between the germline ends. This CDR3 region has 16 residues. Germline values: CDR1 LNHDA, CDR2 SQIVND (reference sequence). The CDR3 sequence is CASSMGLTLSGNTIYF. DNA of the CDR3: TGTGCCAGTAGTATGGGACTGACGCTCTCTGGAAACACCATATATTTT. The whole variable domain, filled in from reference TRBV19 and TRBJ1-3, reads DGGITQSPKYLFRKEGQNVTLSCEQNLNHDAMYWYRQDPGQGLRLIYYSQIVNDFQKGDIAEGYSVSREKKESFPLTVTSAQKNPTAFYLCASSMGLTLSGNTIYFGEGSWLTVV.

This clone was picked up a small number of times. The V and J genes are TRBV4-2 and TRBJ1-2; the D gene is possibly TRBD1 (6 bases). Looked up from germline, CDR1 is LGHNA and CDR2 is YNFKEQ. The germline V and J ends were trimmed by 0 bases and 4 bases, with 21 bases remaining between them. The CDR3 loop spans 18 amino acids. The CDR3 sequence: CASSQDEGGTGHGYGYTF. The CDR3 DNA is TGTGCCAGCAGCCAAGATGAGGGCGGAACAGGGCATGGCTATGGCTACACCTTC.

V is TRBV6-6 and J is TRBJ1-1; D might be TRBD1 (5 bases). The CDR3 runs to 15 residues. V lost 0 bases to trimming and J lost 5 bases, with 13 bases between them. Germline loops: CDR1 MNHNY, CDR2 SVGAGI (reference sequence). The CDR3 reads CASSYSNPGHTEAFF. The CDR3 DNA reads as TGTGCCAGCAGTTACTCGAACCCGGGGCATACTGAAGCTTTCTTT.

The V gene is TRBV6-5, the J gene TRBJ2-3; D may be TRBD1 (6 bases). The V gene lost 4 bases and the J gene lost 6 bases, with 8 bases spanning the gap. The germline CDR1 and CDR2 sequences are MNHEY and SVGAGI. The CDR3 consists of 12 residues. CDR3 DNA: TGTGCCAGCAGTTCTAGGGGGGATACGCAGTATTTT. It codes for CASSSRGDTQYF.

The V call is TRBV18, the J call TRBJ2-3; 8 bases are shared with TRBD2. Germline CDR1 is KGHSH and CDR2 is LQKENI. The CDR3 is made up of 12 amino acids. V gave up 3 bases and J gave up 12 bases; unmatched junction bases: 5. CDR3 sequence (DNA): TGTGCCAGCTCACCTTCAGCGGGAGCCCAGTATTTT. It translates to CASSPSAGAQYF.